Listed below are T cell receptor beta chains from one sample, sequenced in a study of brain T cells in children with intractable seizures. Assay: immunoSEQ multiplex PCR; the TCRdb copy retains only in-frame clones and omits some. The sample comprises 300,000 to 400,000 clones, over 90% of which are singletons, and 4.5% to 7% rests with the top ten. The sample here was peripheral blood, taken more than 4 months after surgery. These receptors all come from a boy in the first two years of life with tuberous sclerosis and intractable seizures. Both conserved end residues are part of each CDR3. D genes are given only for firm matches. Clone size is not always given. Where it is, it says once, few, many or a class for expanded clones.

>-|-|TRBJ2-1|TRBV7-3
CASSLFIGDNEQFF
TGTGCCAGCAGCTTATTTATTGGGGACAATGAGCAGTTCTTC
>TRBD1|few|TRBJ1-5|TRBV2
CASSVDRGYQPQHF
TGTGCCAGCAGTGTGGACAGGGGGTACCAGCCCCAGCATTTT
>TRBD1|-|TRBJ2-2|TRBV4-2
CASSPTLLGQGHTGELFF
TGTGCCAGCAGCCCAACCCTGTTAGGACAGGGGCACACCGGGGAGCTGTTTTTT
>-|-|TRBJ2-7|TRBV28
CASSSRDYEQYF
TGTGCCAGCAGTTCCAGAGACTACGAGCAGTACTTC
>-|once|TRBJ2-1|TRBV24-1
CATSDLGGNEQFF
TGTGCCACCAGTGATTTAGGGGGCAATGAGCAGTTCTTC
>TRBD2|-|TRBJ2-7|TRBV5-1
CASSLESGSLYEQYF
TGCGCCAGCAGCTTGGAGAGCGGGAGCCTCTACGAGCAGTACTTC
>TRBD2|-|TRBJ2-1|TRBV18
CASSPQPTSGSSYNEQFF
TGTGCCAGCTCACCGCAACCCACTAGCGGCAGCTCCTACAATGAGCAGTTCTTC
>-|few|TRBJ1-5|TRBV19
CASSDPDSGQPQHF
TGTGCCAGTAGTGATCCGGACAGTGGCCAGCCCCAGCATTTT
>-|-|TRBJ1-6|TRBV6-5
CASSYRTGSNSPLHF
TGTGCCAGCAGTTACCGAACAGGCTCTAATTCACCCCTCCACTTT
>-|-|TRBJ2-2|TRBV10-3
CAAGGNTGELFF
TGTGCCGCCGGGGGAAACACCGGGGAGCTGTTTTTT
>TRBD1|-|TRBJ2-5|TRBV28
CASSTQGTGETQYF
TGTGCCAGCAGTACCCAGGGGACAGGGGAGACCCAGTACTTC
>TRBD1|-|TRBJ2-7|TRBV10-3
CAIRGDRAYEQYF
TGTGCCATCAGGGGGGACAGGGCCTACGAGCAGTACTTC
>TRBD1|-|TRBJ1-2|TRBV5-1
CASSLVSTGGGNGYTF
TGCGCCAGCAGCTTGGTATCGACAGGGGGCGGCAATGGCTACACCTTC
>-|-|TRBJ2-7|TRBV27
CASSLGGGAPYEQYF
TGTGCCAGCAGTTTAGGCGGTGGGGCTCCCTACGAGCAGTACTTC
>TRBD1|-|TRBJ2-3|TRBV30
CASDAGQGSTDTQYF
TGTGCCTCGGATGCGGGACAGGGAAGCACAGATACGCAGTATTTT
>-|-|TRBJ1-5|TRBV24-1
CATSGQTGRSRPQHF
TGTGCCACCAGTGGTCAGACAGGTCGGAGTAGGCCCCAGCATTTT
>-|-|TRBJ1-2|TRBV2
CATLRDPANYGYTF
TGTGCCACCCTCCGGGACCCAGCTAACTATGGCTACACCTTC
>-|-|TRBJ2-1|TRBV4-1
CASSPGGNYNEQFF
TGCGCCAGCAGCCCCGGCGGGAACTACAATGAGCAGTTCTTC
>TRBD1|-|TRBJ2-1|TRBV6-5
CASDSGTGLYNEQFF
TGTGCCAGCGATTCCGGGACAGGCCTCTACAATGAGCAGTTCTTC
>TRBD1|-|TRBJ1-2|TRBV6-6
CASSYPTGFNYGYTF
TGTGCCAGCAGTTACCCGACAGGGTTTAACTATGGCTACACCTTC
>-|once|TRBJ2-1|TRBV9
CASSVGRAWDEQFF
TGTGCCAGCAGCGTAGGAAGGGCTTGGGATGAGCAGTTCTTC
>TRBD1|-|TRBJ2-2|TRBV7-3
CASLLSSMAGGGELFF
TGTGCCAGTCTCCTCTCCTCCATGGCAGGGGGCGGGGAGCTGTTTTTT
>-|-|TRBJ1-4|TRBV19
CASVDGGNEKLFF
TGTGCCAGCGTGGATGGGGGGAATGAAAAACTGTTTTTT
>-|-|TRBJ1-5|TRBV30
CAWSVGQPQHF
TGTGCCTGGAGTGTGGGTCAGCCCCAGCATTTT
>-|-|TRBJ1-5|TRBV3-1/TRBV3-2
CASRPELYSNQPQHF
TGTGCCAGCAGGCCCGAGCTTTATAGCAATCAGCCCCAGCATTTT
>-|once|TRBJ2-7|TRBV27
CASSLRDGSRHEQYF
TGTGCCAGCAGTTTAAGGGACGGATCTAGGCACGAGCAGTACTTC
>-|once|TRBJ1-1|TRBV5-1
CASSLVPGLDTEAFF
TGCGCCAGCAGCTTGGTTCCGGGTCTGGACACTGAAGCTTTCTTT
>TRBD1|-|TRBJ2-2|TRBV11-2
CASTRSLTGTGGFGELFF
TGTGCCAGCACCCGATCGTTGACCGGGACAGGGGGTTTCGGGGAGCTGTTTTTT
>TRBD1|-|TRBJ2-6|TRBV10-3
CAISDSQGGPGANVLTF
TGTGCCATCAGTGATTCACAGGGGGGCCCTGGGGCCAACGTCCTGACTTTC
>-|-|TRBJ2-7|TRBV30
CAWGRGNYEQYF
TGTGCCTGGGGAAGGGGTAACTACGAGCAGTACTTC
>TRBD2|once|TRBJ2-1|TRBV12-5
CASGKREGGYEQFF
TGTGCTAGTGGAAAGCGGGAGGGTGGGTATGAGCAGTTCTTC
>-|-|TRBJ2-1|TRBV7-2
CASSFEAGARDEQFF
TGTGCCAGCAGTTTCGAGGCGGGGGCCCGGGATGAGCAGTTCTTC
>-|-|TRBJ1-2|TRBV7-9
CASSLSRGGYTF
TGTGCCAGCAGCTTATCTAGGGGCGGCTACACCTTC
>-|-|TRBJ2-7|TRBV28
CASSLWGSYEQYF
TGTGCCAGCAGTTTATGGGGCAGCTACGAGCAGTACTTC
>-|-|TRBJ2-7|TRBV6-1
CASSELGRNYEQYF
TGTGCCAGCAGTGAGTTAGGGAGGAACTACGAGCAGTACTTC
>TRBD2|-|TRBJ2-3|TRBV3-1/TRBV3-2
CASSQTSGRAVADTQYF
TGTGCCAGCAGCCAGACTAGCGGGAGGGCCGTGGCAGATACGCAGTATTTT
>-|-|TRBJ1-1|TRBV28
CASSLIGPMNTEAFF
TGTGCCAGCAGTTTGATCGGTCCGATGAACACTGAAGCTTTCTTT
>-|-|TRBJ1-1|TRBV5-4
CASSPGGGRGRDLAEAFF
TGTGCCAGCAGCCCAGGCGGCGGCCGGGGGAGGGACCTCGCTGAAGCTTTCTTT
>-|-|TRBJ1-4|TRBV5-1
CASSLDRQSANEKLFF
TGCGCCAGCAGCTTGGATAGGCAGTCGGCTAATGAAAAACTGTTTTTT
>TRBD1|-|TRBJ1-2|TRBV11-2
CASSLSGGYGYTF
TGTGCCAGCAGCTTATCAGGGGGCTATGGCTACACCTTC